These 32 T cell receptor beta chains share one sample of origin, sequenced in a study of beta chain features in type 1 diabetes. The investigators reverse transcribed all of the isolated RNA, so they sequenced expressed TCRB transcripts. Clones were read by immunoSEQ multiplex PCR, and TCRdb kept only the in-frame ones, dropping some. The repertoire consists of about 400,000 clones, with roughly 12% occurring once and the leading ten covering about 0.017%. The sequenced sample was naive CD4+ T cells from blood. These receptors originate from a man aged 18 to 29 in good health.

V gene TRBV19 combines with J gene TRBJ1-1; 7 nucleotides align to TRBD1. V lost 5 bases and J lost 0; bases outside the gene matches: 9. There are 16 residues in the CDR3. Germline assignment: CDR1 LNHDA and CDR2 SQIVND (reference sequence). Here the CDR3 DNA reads TGTGCCAGTAGTCAACCCGGGCAGGGGGTGAACACTGAAGCTTTCTTT. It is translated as CASSQPGQGVNTEAFF.

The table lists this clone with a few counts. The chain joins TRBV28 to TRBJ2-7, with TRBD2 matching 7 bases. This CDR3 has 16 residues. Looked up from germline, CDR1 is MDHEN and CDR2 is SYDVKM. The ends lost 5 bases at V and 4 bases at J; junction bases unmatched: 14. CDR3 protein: CASSPLRAGARYEQYF. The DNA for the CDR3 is TGTGCCAGCAGTCCCCTTAGGGCGGGAGCTCGGTACGAGCAGTACTTC.

The CDR3 coding sequence is TGTGCCAGCAGTTACTCGCCTAGCGGGAGGGGTGATACGCAGTATTTT. This sequence encodes CASSYSPSGRGDTQYF. This chain joins TRBV6-6 and TRBJ2-3; the match to TRBD2 covers 12 bases. V was pared by 0 bases and J by 6 bases, with 4 bases of the junction left unmatched. The V gene's germline CDR1 is MNHNY and CDR2 SVGAGI (reference sequence). The CDR3 has 16 amino acids.

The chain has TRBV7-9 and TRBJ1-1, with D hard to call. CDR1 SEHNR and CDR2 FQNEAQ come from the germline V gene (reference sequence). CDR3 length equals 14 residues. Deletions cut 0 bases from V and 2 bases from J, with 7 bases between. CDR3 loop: CASSLAVSNTEAFF. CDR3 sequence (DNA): TGTGCCAGCAGCTTAGCCGTCTCTAACACTGAAGCTTTCTTT.

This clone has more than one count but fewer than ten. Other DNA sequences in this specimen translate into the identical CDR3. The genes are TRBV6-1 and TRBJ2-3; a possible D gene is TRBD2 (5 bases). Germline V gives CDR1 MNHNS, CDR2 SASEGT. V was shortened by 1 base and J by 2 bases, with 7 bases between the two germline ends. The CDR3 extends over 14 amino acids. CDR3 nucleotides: TGTGCCAGCAGTGAAGGAGGGAACACAGATACGCAGTATTTT. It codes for CASSEGGNTDTQYF.

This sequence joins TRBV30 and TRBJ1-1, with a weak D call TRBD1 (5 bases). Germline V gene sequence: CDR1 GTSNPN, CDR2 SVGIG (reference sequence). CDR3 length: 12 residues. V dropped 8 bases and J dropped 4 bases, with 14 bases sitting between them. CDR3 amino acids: CAVKGIITEAFF. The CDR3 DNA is TGTGCCGTCAAGGGGATAATCACTGAAGCTTTCTTT.

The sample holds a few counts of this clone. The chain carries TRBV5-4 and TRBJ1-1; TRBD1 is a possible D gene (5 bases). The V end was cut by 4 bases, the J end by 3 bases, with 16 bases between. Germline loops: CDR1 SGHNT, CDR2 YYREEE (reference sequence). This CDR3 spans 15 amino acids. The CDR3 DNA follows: TGTGCCAGCAGCGTTGACAGTTCCATGGACACTGAAGCTTTCTTT. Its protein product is CASSVDSSMDTEAFF.

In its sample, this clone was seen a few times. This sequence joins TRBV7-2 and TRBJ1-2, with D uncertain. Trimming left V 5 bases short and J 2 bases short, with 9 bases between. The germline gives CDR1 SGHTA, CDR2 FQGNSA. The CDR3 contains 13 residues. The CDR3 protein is CASSAFGNYGYTF. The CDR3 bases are TGTGCCAGCAGCGCCTTTGGCAACTATGGCTACACCTTC.

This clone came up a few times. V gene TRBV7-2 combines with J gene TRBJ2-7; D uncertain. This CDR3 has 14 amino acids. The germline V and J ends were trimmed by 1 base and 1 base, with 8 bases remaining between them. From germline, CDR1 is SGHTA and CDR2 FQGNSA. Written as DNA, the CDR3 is TGTGCCAGCAGCTTAGGGGCTAAGTCCTACGAGCAGTACTTC. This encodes CASSLGAKSYEQYF.

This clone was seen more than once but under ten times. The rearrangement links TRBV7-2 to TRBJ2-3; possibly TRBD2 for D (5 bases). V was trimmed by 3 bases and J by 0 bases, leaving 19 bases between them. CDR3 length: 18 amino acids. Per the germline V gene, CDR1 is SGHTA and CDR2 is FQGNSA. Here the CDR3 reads CASSLPGERARSTDTQYF. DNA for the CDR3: TGTGCCAGCAGCTTGCCGGGTGAGAGGGCACGGAGCACAGATACGCAGTATTTT.

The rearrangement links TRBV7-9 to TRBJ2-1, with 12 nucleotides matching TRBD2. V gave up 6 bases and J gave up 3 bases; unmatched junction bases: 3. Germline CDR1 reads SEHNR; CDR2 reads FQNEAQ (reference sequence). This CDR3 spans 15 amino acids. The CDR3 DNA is TGTGCCAGCAGGCAGGGACTAGCGGGCTACAATGAGCAGTTCTTC. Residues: CASRQGLAGYNEQFF.

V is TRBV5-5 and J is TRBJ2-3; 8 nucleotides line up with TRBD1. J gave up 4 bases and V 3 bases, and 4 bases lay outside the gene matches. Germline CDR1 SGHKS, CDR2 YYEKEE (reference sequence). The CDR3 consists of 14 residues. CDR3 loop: CASSSTGDADTQYF. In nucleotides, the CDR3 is TGTGCCAGCAGCTCGACAGGGGACGCAGATACGCAGTATTTT.

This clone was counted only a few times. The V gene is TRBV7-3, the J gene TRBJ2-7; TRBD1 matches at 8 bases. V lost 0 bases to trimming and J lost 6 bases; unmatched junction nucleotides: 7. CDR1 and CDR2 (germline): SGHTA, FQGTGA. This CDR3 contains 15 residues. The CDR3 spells CASSLTGQGAFEQYF. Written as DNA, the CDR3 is TGTGCCAGCAGCTTAACGGGGCAGGGGGCGTTCGAGCAGTACTTC.

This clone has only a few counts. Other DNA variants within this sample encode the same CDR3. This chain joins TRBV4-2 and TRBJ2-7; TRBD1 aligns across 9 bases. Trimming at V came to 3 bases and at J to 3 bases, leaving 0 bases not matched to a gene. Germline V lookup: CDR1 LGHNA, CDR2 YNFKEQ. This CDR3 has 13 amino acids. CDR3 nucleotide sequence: TGTGCCAGCAGCCAGGACAGGGGCTACGAGCAGTACTTC. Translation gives CASSQDRGYEQYF.

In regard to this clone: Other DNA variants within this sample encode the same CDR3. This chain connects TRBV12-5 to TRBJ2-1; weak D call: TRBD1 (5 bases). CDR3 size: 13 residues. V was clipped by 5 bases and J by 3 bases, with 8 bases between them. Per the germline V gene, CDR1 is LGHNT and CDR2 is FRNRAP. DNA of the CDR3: TGTGCTAGTGGTCCGGACAACTACAATGAGCAGTTCTTC. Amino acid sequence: CASGPDNYNEQFF.

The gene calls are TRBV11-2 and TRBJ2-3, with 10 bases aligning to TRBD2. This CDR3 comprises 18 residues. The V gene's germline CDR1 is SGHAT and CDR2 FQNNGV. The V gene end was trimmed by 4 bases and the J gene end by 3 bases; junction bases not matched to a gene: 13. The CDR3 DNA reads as TGTGCCAGCAGCTCTAGGGGTATTTTTAGCGGGGGGACAGATACGCAGTATTTT. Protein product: CASSSRGIFSGGTDTQYF.

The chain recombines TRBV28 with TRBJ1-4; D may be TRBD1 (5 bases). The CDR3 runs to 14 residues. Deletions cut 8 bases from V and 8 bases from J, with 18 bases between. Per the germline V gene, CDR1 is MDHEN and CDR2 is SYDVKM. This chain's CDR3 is CASFPGRVREKLFF. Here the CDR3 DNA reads TGTGCCAGCTTCCCGGGCAGGGTTCGGGAAAAACTGTTTTTT.

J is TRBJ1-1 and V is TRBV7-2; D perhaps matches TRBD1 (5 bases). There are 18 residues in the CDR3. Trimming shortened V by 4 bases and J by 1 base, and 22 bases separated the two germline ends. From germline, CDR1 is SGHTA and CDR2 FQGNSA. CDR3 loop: CASSSGRIRDSANTEAFF. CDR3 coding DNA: TGTGCCAGCAGCTCCGGGAGGATTAGGGACTCCGCGAACACTGAAGCTTTCTTT.

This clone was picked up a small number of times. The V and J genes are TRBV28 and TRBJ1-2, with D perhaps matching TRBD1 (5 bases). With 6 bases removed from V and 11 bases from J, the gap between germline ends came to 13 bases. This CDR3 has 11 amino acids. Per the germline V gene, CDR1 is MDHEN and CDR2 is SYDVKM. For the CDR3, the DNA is TGTGCCAGCAGCCCGGGACGGGGGTACACCTTC. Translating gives CASSPGRGYTF.

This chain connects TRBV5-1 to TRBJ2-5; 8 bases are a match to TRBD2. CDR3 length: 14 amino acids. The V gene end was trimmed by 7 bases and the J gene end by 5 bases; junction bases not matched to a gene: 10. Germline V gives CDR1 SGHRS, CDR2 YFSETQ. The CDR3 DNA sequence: TGCGCCAGCGACCCGGGAGGGGCAGGGGAGACCCAGTACTTC. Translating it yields CASDPGGAGETQYF.

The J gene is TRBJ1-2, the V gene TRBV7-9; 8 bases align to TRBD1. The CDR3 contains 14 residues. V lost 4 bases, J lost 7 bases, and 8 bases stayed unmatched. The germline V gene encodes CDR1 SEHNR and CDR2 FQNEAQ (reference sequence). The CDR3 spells CASSSETGVGGYTF. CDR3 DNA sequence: TGTGCCAGCAGCTCTGAGACAGGGGTTGGTGGCTACACCTTC.

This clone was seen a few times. This CDR3 is CASSRTSEWNEQFF. CDR3 DNA: TGCGCCAGCAGCCGAACTAGCGAATGGAATGAGCAGTTCTTC. This rearrangement joins TRBV5-1 to TRBJ2-1, with 7 bases that match TRBD2. Germline CDR1 and CDR2: SGHRS and YFSETQ. The junction had 8 bases not matched to a gene; V was cut back by 4 bases and J by 7 bases. CDR3 length: 14 amino acids.

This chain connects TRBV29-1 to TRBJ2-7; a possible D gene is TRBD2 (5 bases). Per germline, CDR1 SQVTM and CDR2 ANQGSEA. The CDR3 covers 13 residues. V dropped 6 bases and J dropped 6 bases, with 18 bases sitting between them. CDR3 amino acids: CSVQARARVEQYF. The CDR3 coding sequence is TGCAGCGTCCAAGCGCGGGCCCGGGTCGAGCAGTACTTC.

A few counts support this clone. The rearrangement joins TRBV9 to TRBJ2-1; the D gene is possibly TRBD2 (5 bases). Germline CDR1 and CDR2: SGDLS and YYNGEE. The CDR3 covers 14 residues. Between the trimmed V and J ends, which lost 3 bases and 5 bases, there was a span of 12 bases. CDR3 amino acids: CASSAGERDNEQFF. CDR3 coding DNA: TGTGCCAGCAGCGCTGGGGAGAGGGACAATGAGCAGTTCTTC.

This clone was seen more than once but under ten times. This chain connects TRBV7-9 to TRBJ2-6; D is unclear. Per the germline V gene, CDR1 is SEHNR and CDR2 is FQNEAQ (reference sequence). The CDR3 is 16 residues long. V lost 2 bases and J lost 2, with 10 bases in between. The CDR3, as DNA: TGTGCCAGCAGCTTAAGACTCGTGGCTGGGGCCAACGTCCTGACTTTC. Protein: CASSLRLVAGANVLTF.

CDR3 loop: CASSTRSTGTGEVSLEAFF. CDR3 DNA sequence: TGCGCCAGCAGCACAAGATCAACCGGGACAGGGGAGGTTAGTCTTGAAGCTTTCTTT. The genes are TRBV5-1 and TRBJ1-1, with TRBD1 identical over 10 bases. Trimming cost V 4 bases and J 7 bases; bases outside gene matches: 22. The V gene's germline CDR1 is SGHRS and CDR2 YFSETQ. The CDR3 has 19 residues.

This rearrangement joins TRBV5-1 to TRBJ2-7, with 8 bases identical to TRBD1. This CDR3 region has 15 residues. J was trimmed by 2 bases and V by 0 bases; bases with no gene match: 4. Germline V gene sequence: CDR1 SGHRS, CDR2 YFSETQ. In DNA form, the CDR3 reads TGCGCCAGCAGCTTGGGGGACAGGAGGACCTACGAGCAGTACTTC. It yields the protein CASSLGDRRTYEQYF.

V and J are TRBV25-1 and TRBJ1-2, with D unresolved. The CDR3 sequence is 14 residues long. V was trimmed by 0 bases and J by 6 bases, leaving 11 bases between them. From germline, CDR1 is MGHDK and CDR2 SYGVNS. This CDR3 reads CASSEYGSGDGYTF. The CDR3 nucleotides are TGTGCCAGCAGTGAATATGGCAGCGGTGATGGCTACACCTTC.

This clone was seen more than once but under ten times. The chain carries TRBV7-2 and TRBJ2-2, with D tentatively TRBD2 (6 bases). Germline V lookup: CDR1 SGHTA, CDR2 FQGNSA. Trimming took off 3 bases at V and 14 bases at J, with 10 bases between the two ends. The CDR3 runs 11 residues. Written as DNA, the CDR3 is TGTGCCAGCAGCTTTACGGGGGTCCTGTTTTTT. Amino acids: CASSFTGVLFF. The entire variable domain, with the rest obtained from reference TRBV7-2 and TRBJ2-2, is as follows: GAGVSQSPSNKVTEKGKDVELRCDPISGHTALYWYRQSLGQGLEFLIYFQGNSAPDKSGLPSDRFSAERTGGSVSTLTIQRTQQEDSAVYLCASSFTGVLFFGEGSRLTVL.

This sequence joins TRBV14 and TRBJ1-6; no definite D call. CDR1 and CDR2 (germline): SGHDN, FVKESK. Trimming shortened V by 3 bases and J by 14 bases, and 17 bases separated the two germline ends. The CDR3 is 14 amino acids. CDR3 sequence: CASSQVTAGLALHF. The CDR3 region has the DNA TGTGCCAGCAGCCAGGTTACGGCGGGCCTCGCCCTCCACTTT.

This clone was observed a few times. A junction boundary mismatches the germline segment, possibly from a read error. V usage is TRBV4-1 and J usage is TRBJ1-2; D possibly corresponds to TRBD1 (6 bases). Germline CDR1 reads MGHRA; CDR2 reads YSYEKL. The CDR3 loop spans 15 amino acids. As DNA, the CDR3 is TGTGCCAGCAGCCAAGTCGGATACAGGGATGGGGACAAGACCTTC. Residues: CASSQVGYRDGDKTF.

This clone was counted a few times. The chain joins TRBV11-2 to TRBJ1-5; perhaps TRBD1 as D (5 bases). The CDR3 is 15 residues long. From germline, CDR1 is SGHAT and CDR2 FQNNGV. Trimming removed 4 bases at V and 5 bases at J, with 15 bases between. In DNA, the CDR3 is TGTGCCAGCAGCTCGGTCACGGGGGGAGATCAGCCCCAGCATTTT. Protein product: CASSSVTGGDQPQHF.